This T cell receptor (beta chain) was sequenced during a study of OX40 agonist ivuxolimab in advanced cancers. Study details: Of the patients, three showed partial responses, one with hepatocellular carcinoma and two with cutaneous melanoma. Overall study results and limits: Clonal expansion from baseline to week 6 occurred in both CD4+ and CD8+ T cells.

The J segment lost 8 bases and the V segment lost 6 bases, leaving 12 bases of the junction unmatched. Germline V gene sequence: CDR1 SNHLY, CDR2 FYNNEI. The CDR3 spans 16 residues. Profiled with immunoSEQ multiplex PCR; TCRdb holds only in-frame clones, not every one. The profile shows roughly 56,000 clones, about 83% of them singletons. A remark on this clone: What it recognizes is unknown.

The rearrangement joins TRBV2 to TRBJ2-3; the match to TRBD2 covers 12 bases. The sequences come from CD4+ or CD8+ T cells sorted from blood, collected in a trial of the OX40 agonist ivuxolimab. The sequence derives from an adult with an advanced solid tumor such as melanoma, head and neck, liver or kidney cancer. This CDR3 is CASSRTSGDRIGTQYF. Written as DNA, the CDR3 is TGTGCCAGCAGCCGGACTAGCGGGGACCGGATCGGTACGCAGTATTTT.